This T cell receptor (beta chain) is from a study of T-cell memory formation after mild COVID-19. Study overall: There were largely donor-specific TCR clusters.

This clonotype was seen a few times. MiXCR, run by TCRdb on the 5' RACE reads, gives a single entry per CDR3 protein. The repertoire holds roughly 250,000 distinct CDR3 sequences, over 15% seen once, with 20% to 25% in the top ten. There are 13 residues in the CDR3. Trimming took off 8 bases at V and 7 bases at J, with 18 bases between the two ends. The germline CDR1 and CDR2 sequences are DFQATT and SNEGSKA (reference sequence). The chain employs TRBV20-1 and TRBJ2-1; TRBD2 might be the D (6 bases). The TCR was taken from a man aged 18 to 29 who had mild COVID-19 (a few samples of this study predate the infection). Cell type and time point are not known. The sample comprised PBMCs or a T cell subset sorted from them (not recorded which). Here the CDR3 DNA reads TGCAGTCGAGCGGCACTAGCCCAAAATGAGCAGTTCTTC. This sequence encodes CSRAALAQNEQFF.